This T cell receptor beta chain was documented in a study of PD-1 and CTLA-4 blockade in melanoma. The assay was immunoSEQ multiplex PCR, and TCRdb's table has in-frame clones only and misses some. The sample lists nearly 30,000 clones; approximately 88% were seen once. Germline CDR1 is SGHTA and CDR2 is FQGNSA. This CDR3 is built from 15 residues. Trimming shortened V by 2 bases and J by 0 bases, and 9 bases separated the two germline ends. The input for sequencing was CD8+ T cells from peripheral blood, taken before anti-PD-1 treatment. This clonotype was sampled from a human donor with melanoma. V usage is TRBV7-2 and J usage is TRBJ2-3, with D unresolved. The CDR3 DNA sequence: TGTGCCAGCAGCTTAAGAGGCGGCAGCACAGATACGCAGTATTTT. This gives the protein CASSLRGGSTDTQYF.